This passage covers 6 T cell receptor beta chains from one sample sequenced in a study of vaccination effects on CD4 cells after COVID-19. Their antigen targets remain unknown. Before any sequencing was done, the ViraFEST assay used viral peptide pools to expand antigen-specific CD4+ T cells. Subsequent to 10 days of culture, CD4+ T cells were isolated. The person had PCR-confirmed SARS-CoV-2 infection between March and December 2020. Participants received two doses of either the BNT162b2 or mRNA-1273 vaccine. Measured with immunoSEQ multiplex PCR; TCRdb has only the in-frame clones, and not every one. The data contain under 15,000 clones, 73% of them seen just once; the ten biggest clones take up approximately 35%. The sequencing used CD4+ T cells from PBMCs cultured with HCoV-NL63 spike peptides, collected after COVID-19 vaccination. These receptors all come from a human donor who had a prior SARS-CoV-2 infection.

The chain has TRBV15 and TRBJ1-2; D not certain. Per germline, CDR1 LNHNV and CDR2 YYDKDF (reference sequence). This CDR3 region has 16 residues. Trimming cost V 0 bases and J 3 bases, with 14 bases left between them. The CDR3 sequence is CATSRDLHSPYYGYTF. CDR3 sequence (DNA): TGTGCCACCAGCAGAGATTTACACTCTCCCTACTATGGCTACACCTTC.

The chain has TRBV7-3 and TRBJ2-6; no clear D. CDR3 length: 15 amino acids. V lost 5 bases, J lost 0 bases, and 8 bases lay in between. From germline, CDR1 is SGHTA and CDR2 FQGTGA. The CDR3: CASSPTNSGANVLTF. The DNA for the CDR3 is TGTGCCAGCAGCCCAACAAACTCTGGGGCCAACGTCCTGACTTTC.

The CDR3 here is CASSAQTGGWYEQYF. The DNA of the CDR3 is TGTGCCAGCAGTGCCCAGACAGGGGGCTGGTACGAGCAGTACTTC. The chain has TRBV27 and TRBJ2-7; 10 bases align to TRBD1. The CDR3 length is 15 residues. Per the germline V gene, CDR1 is MNHEY and CDR2 is SMNVEV (reference sequence). With 5 bases clipped from V and 4 bases from J, the junction kept 8 bases outside the gene matches.

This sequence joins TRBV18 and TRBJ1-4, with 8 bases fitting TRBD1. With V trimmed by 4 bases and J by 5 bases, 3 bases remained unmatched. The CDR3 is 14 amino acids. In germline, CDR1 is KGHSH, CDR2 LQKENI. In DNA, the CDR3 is TGTGCCAGCTCACAGCGACAGGGGAATGAAAAACTGTTTTTT. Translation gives CASSQRQGNEKLFF.

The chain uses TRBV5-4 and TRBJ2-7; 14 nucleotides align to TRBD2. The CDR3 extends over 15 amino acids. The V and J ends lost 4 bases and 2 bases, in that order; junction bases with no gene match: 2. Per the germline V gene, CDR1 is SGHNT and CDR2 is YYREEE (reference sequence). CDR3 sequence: CASSRTSGGTYEQYF. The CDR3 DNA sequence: TGTGCCAGCAGCCGGACTAGCGGGGGGACCTACGAGCAGTACTTC.

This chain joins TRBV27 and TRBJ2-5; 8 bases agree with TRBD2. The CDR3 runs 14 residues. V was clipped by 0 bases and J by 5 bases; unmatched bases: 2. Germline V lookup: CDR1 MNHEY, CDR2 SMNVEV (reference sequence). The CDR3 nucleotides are TGTGCCAGCAGTTTATCCCCGGGAGGGGAGACCCAGTACTTC. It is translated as CASSLSPGGETQYF.